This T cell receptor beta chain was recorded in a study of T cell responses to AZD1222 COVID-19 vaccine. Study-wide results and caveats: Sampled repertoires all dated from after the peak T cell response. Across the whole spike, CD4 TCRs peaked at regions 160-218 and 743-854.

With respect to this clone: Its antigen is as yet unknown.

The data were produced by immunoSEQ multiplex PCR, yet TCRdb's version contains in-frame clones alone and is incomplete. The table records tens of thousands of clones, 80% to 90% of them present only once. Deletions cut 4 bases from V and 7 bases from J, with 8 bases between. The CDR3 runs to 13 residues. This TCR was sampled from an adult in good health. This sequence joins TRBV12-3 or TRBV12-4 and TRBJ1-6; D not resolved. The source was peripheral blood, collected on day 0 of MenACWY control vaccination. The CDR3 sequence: CASSSLRNSPLHF. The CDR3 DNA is TGTGCCAGCAGTTCCCTCCGGAATTCACCCCTCCACTTT.